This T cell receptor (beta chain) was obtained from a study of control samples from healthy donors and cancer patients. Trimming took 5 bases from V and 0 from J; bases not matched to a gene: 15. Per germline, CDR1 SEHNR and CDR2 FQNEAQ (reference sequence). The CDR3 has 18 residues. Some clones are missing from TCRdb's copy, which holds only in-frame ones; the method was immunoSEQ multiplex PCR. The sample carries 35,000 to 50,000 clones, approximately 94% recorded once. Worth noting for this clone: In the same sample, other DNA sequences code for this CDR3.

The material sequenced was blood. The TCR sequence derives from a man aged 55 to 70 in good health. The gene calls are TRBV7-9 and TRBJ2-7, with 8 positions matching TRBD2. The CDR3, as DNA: TGTGCCAGCAGCGTGGCGGTAGCGGGACCCCGCATCTCCTACGAGCAGTACTTC. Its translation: CASSVAVAGPRISYEQYF.